This T cell receptor beta chain was identified during a study of response to subunit inactivated influenza vaccine (dated by TCRdb to the late 2010s). Broadly, across the study: Deep quantitative profiling of the T cell receptor repertoire was used in the study to follow responses to a trivalent subunit inactivated influenza vaccine. The study at large found these results: The authors proposed that each seasonal influenza vaccination may bring in only a limited number of new T cells.

Library prep was done by RT-PCR. Sequenced using an Illumina HiSeq 2500. The public reads were reprocessed in TCRdb via fastp at Q25 and MiXCR, keeping in-frame beta chains. Duplicate CDR3 protein sequences are folded into a single record with the most common DNA and genes. The sample table lists approximately 530,000 distinct CDR3 sequences, less than 7.5% of them with a count of one. Roughly 13% of the sample is in the top ten clones. The germline V gene (reference sequence) sets CDR1 to DFQATT and CDR2 to SNEGSKA. There are 17 amino acids in the CDR3, from cysteine to phenylalanine inclusive. The DNA shown is the 51-base CDR3, in frame from base 1. The germline V and J ends show losses of 4 bases and 9 bases respectively, and no gene match explains 18 bases of the junction. In this sample, this clonotype turned up many times. Its antigen is not yet known. Per-base qualities were not stored, and no clone one base away is much larger.

Here the sequenced sample was PBMCs from blood, taken 23 months after vaccination. The source of this sequence is a man aged 45 to 75 who received an inactivated influenza vaccine. Donor details come from another sample of the same person, matched by shared clones. The rearrangement joined TRBV20-1 to TRBJ1-6; 7 junctional bases match TRBD1. DNA sequence: TGCAGTGCTAAAGGACAGGAGATGGGGGAGATCACTTCACCCCTCCACTTT. This encodes CSAKGQEMGEITSPLHF.